This T cell receptor (beta chain) was recorded in a study of shared clonotypes between healthy human individuals. Naive CD8 isolation took CD45RO-negative cells positively selected for CCR7 and excluded terminally differentiated effector memory CD45RA+ cells. Assay: immunoSEQ multiplex PCR; the TCRdb copy retains only in-frame clones and omits some. The table has millions of clones, just over 90% seen once. The CDR3 sequence is 16 residues long. With 0 bases removed from V and 7 bases from J, the gap between germline ends came to 17 bases. Germline lookup yields CDR1 SGDLS and CDR2 YYNGEE. The sample was naive CD8+ T cells from PBMCs. This sequence joins TRBV9 and TRBJ2-1; D tentatively fits TRBD1 or TRBD2 (5 bases each). This clonotype originated in a man aged 18 to 30 in good health. Some clones in this sample may be carry-over from other donors' samples. CDR3 nucleotides: TGTGCCAGCAGCGTAGGGGACCTGGGGGTTGGAAATGAGCAGTTCTTC. This encodes CASSVGDLGVGNEQFF.